This TCR beta chain was sequenced during a study of spatial heterogeneity in lung cancer. Looking at the study overall: There were consistently more beta-chain sequences detected than alpha-chain sequences. Mean representation of each unique TCR and UMI combination in the raw reads exceeded 8.5 occurrences.

TCRdb reanalysed the 5' RACE reads using MiXCR and keeps one entry per CDR3 protein. The sample has almost 7,500 distinct CDR3 sequences; about 10% are singletons. Time point specified: sample taken at primary tumor resection. Samples came from roughly 70 TRACERx patients with untreated early-stage lung cancer. The study sequenced unsorted whole RNA from tumor, nontumor lung or frozen PBMC. This CDR3 comprises 15 residues. V dropped 1 base and J dropped 2 bases, with 11 bases sitting between them. The germline V gene has CDR1 SGHNT and CDR2 YENEEA. This clonotype was found a few times. The antigen is not known. Study-wide results and caveats: For expanded intratumoral alpha and beta TCRs, counts tracked tumor mutation counts.

The V call is TRBV11-3, the J call TRBJ2-5; a weak D match, TRBD2 (5 bases). This clonotype originated in a female donor with early-stage non-small cell lung cancer. The sequenced sample was lung tumor tissue, obtained at surgery. Written as DNA, the CDR3 is TGTGCCAGCAGCTTAGCTTCGGGATTTCAAGAGACCCAGTACTTC. Translated, it gives CASSLASGFQETQYF.